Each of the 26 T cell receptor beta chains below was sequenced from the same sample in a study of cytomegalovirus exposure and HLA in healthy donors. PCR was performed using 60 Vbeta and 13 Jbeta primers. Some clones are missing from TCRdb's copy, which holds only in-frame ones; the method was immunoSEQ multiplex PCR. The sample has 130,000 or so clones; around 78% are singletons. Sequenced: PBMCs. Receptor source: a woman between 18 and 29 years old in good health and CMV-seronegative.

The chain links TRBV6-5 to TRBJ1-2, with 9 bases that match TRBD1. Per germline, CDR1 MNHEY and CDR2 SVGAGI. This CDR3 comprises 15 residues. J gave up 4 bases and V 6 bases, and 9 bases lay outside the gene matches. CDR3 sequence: CASSPTGGVVYGYTF. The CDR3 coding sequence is TGTGCCAGCAGCCCCACAGGGGGCGTTGTCTATGGCTACACCTTC.

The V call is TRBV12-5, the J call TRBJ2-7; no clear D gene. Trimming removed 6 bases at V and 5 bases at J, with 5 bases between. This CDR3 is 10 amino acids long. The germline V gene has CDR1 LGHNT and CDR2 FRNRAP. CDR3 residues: CASGSNEQYF. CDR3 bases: TGTGCTAGTGGGTCCAACGAGCAGTACTTC.

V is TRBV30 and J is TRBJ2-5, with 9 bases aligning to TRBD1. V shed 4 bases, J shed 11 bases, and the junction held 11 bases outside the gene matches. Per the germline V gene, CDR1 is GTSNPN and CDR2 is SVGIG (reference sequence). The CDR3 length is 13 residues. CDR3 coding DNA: TGTGCCTGGACCCCCGGACAGGGGCGAGAGCAGTACTTC. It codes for CAWTPGQGREQYF.

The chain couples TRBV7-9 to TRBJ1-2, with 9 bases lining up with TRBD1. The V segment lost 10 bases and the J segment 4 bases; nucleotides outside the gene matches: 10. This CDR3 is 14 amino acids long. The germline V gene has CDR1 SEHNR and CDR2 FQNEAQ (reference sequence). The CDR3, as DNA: TGTGCCATCACCACAGGGGGCGCCGGCTATGGCTACACCTTC. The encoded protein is CAITTGGAGYGYTF.

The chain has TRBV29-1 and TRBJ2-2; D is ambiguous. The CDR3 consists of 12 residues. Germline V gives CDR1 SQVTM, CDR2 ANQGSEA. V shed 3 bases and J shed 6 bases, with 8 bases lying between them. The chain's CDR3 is CSVESGSGELFF. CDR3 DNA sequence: TGCAGCGTTGAGTCCGGGTCCGGGGAGCTGTTTTTT.

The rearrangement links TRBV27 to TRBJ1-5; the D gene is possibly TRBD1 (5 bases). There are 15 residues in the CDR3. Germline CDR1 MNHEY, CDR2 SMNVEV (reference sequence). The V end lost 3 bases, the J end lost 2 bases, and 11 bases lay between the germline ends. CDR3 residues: CASSFLGGGNQPQHF. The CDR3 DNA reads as TGTGCCAGCAGTTTTCTCGGAGGGGGCAATCAGCCCCAGCATTTT.

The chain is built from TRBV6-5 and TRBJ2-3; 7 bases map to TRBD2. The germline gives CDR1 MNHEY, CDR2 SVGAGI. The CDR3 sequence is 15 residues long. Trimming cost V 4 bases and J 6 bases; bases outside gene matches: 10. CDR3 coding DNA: TGTGCCAGCAGTTCGATCAGGGAGGGTTCTGATACGCAGTATTTT. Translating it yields CASSSIREGSDTQYF.

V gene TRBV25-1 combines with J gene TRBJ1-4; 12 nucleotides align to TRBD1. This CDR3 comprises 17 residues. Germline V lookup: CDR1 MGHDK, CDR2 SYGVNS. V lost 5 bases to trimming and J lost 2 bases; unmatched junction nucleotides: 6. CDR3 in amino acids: CASSRDRGQETNEKLFF. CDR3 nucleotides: TGTGCCAGCAGTAGGGACAGGGGGCAGGAGACTAATGAAAAACTGTTTTTT.

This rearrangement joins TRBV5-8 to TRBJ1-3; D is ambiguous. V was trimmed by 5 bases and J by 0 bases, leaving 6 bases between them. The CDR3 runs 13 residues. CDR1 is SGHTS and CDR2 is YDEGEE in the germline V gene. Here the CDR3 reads CASSRRSGNTIYF. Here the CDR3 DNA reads TGTGCCAGCAGTCGTCGCTCTGGAAACACCATATATTTT.

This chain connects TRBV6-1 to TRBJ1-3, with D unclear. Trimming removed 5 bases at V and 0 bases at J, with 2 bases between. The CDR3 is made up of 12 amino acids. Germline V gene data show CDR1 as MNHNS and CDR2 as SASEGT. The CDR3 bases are TGTGCCAGCAGTCACTCTGGAAACACCATATATTTT. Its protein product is CASSHSGNTIYF.

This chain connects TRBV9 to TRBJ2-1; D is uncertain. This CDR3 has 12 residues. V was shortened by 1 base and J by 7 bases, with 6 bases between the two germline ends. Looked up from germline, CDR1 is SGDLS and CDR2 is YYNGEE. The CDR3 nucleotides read TGTGCCAGCAGCGTACGTTTAAATGAGCAGTTCTTC. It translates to CASSVRLNEQFF.

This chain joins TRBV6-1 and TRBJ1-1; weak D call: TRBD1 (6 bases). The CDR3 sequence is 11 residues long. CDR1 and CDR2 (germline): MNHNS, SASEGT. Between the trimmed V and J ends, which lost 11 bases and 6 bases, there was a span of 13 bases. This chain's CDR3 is CAAQGFAEAFF. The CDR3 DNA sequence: TGTGCCGCACAGGGTTTCGCTGAAGCTTTCTTT.

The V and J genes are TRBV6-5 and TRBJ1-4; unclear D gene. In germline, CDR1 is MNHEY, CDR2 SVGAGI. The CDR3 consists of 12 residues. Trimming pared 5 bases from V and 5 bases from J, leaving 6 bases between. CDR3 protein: CASSPRNEKLFF. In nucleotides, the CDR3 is TGTGCCAGCAGTCCCCGGAATGAAAAACTGTTTTTT.

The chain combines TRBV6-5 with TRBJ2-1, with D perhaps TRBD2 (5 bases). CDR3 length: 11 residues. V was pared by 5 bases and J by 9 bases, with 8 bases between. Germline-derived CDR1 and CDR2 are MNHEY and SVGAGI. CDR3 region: CASSLAGEQFF. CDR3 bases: TGTGCCAGCAGTCTTGCGGGTGAGCAGTTCTTC.

In DNA form, the CDR3 reads TGTGCCAGCAGTTACTCGAAAGGGACAGGTGTCCACGAGCAGTACTTC. Translating it yields CASSYSKGTGVHEQYF. The chain has TRBV6-5 and TRBJ2-7; 8 positions agree with TRBD1. Germline V gives CDR1 MNHEY, CDR2 SVGAGI. J was trimmed by 5 bases and V by 0 bases; bases with no gene match: 9. There are 16 residues in the CDR3.

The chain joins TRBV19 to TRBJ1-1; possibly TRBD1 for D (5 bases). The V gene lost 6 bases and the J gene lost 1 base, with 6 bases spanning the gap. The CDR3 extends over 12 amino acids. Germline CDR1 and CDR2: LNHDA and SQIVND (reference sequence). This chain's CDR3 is CASRTENTEAFF. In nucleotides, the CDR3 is TGTGCCAGTAGGACAGAGAACACTGAAGCTTTCTTT.

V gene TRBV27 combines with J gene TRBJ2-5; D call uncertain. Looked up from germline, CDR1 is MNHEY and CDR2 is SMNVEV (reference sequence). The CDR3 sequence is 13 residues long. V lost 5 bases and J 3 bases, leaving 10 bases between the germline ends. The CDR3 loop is CASSRQFKETQYF. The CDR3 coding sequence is TGTGCCAGCAGTAGACAATTTAAAGAGACCCAGTACTTC.

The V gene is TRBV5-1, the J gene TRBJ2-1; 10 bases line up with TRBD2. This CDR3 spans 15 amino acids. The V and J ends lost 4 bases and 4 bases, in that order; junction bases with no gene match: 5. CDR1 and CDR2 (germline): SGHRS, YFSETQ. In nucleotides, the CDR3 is TGCGCCAGCAGCACGACTAGCGGGCAGTACAATGAGCAGTTCTTC. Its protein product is CASSTTSGQYNEQFF.

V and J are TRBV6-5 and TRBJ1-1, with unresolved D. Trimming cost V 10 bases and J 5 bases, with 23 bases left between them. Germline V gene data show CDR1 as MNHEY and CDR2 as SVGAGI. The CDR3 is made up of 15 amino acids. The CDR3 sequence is CATQLLSRGKTEAFF. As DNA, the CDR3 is TGTGCCACACAGTTATTAAGCCGCGGGAAGACTGAAGCTTTCTTT.

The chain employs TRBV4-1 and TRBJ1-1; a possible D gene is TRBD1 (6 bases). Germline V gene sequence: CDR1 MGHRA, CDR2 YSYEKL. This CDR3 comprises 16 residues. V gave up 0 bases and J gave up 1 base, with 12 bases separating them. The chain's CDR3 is CASSQDTGWGNTEAFF. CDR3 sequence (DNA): TGCGCCAGCAGCCAAGATACAGGGTGGGGGAACACTGAAGCTTTCTTT.

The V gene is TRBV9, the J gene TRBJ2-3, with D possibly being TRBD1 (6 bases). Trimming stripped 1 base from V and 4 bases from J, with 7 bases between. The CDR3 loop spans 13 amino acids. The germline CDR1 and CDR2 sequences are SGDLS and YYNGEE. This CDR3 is CASSVPGADTQYF. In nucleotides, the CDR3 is TGTGCCAGCAGCGTACCAGGGGCAGATACGCAGTATTTT.

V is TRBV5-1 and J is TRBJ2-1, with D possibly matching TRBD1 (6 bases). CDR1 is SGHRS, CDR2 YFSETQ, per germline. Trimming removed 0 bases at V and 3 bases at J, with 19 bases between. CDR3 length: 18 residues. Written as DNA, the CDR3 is TGCGCCAGCAGCTTGGCCAGTGGGGGCCCGTCTTTCTACAATGAGCAGTTCTTC. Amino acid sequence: CASSLASGGPSFYNEQFF.

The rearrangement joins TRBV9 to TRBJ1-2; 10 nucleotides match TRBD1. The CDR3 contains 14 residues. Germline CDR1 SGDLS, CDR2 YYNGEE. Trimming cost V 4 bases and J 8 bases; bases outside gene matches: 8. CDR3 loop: CASSPRQGARGYTF. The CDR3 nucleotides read TGTGCCAGCAGCCCGAGACAGGGGGCGCGCGGCTACACCTTC.

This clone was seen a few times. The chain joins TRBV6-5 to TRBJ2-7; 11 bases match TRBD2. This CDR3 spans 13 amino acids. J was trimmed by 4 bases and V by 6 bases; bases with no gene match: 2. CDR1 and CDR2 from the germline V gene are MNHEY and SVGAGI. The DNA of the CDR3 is TGTGCCAGCAGATGGACTAGCGGGTACGAGCAGTACTTC. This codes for CASRWTSGYEQYF.

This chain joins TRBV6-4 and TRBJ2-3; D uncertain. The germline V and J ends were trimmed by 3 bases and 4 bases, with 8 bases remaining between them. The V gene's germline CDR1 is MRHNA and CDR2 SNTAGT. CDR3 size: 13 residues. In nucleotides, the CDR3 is TGTGCCAGCAGTGAAACCTATTCAGATACGCAGTATTTT. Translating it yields CASSETYSDTQYF.

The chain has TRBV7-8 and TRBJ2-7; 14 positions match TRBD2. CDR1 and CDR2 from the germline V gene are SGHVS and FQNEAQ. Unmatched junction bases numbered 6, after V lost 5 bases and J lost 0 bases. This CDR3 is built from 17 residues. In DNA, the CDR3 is TGTGCCAGCAGCAAGGGACTAGCGGGAGAATTCTCCTACGAGCAGTACTTC. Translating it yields CASSKGLAGEFSYEQYF.